This passage covers 20 T cell receptor beta chains from one sample sequenced in a study of blood T cell repertoires in COVID-19. Using immunoSEQ multiplex PCR, the repertoire was profiled, and TCRdb retains in-frame clones only, with some absent. This sample has some 26,000 clones, with 76% found just once. Input material: peripheral blood. The receptors were sampled from a man between 65 and 80 years old with acute or convalescent COVID-19.

The chain is built from TRBV6-5 and TRBJ2-1; TRBD2 agrees at 12 bases. CDR3 length: 15 residues. The trim removed 7 bases at V and 7 bases at J, leaving 8 bases unmatched. Per germline, CDR1 MNHEY and CDR2 SVGAGI. The DNA of the CDR3 is TGTGCCAGCACCCAAACCGGGACTAGCGGGAATGAGCAGTTCTTC. Protein sequence: CASTQTGTSGNEQFF.

CDR3 in amino acids: CASSASANTEAFF. In DNA form, the CDR3 reads TGTGCCAGCAGTGCCTCGGCGAACACTGAAGCTTTCTTT. This chain links TRBV6-4 with TRBJ1-1; D gene ambiguous. V was trimmed by 4 bases and J by 1 base, leaving 7 bases between them. The length of the CDR3 is 13 residues. CDR1 and CDR2 (germline): MRHNA, SNTAGT.

In its sample, this clone ranks as medium-sized. This chain connects TRBV28 to TRBJ2-7; TRBD2 aligns across 7 bases. CDR3 length: 14 residues. J gave up 1 base and V 5 bases, and 5 bases lay outside the gene matches. CDR1 and CDR2 (germline): MDHEN, SYDVKM. CDR3 sequence reads: CASSPNGGSYEQYF. The DNA for the CDR3 is TGTGCCAGCAGTCCTAACGGGGGGTCCTACGAGCAGTACTTC.

V gene TRBV20-1 combines with J gene TRBJ1-1; maybe TRBD1 (6 bases). The V and J ends lost 5 bases and 8 bases respectively, with 12 bases between them. Germline lookup yields CDR1 DFQATT and CDR2 SNEGSKA (reference sequence). The CDR3 extends over 11 amino acids. The CDR3 sequence: CSAHRAPEAFF. CDR3 coding DNA: TGCAGTGCTCACAGGGCTCCCGAAGCTTTCTTT.

This chain links TRBV14 with TRBJ2-1; D perhaps matches TRBD1 (5 bases). This CDR3 has 12 residues. Germline loops: CDR1 SGHDN, CDR2 FVKESK. Trimming cost V 5 bases and J 10 bases, with 12 bases left between them. The chain's CDR3 is CASSTQGLEQFF. As DNA, the CDR3 is TGTGCCAGCAGCACCCAGGGTTTGGAGCAGTTCTTC. Looking up the rest from reference TRBV14 and TRBJ2-1 gives the full variable domain: EAGVTQFPSHSVIEKGQTVTLRCDPISGHDNLYWYRRVMGKEIKFLLHFVKESKQDESGMPNNRFLAERTGGTYSTLKVQPAELEDSGVYFCASSTQGLEQFFGPGTRLTVL.

The V and J genes are TRBV28 and TRBJ1-5; D is undetermined. CDR1 is MDHEN, CDR2 SYDVKM, per germline. V was trimmed by 7 bases and J by 2 bases, leaving 12 bases between them. This CDR3 has 14 residues. CDR3 residues: CASNQGAGNQPQHF. CDR3 DNA sequence: TGTGCCAGCAACCAAGGCGCGGGCAATCAGCCCCAGCATTTT.

The gene calls are TRBV30 and TRBJ2-1, with 11 bases fitting TRBD2. The CDR3 extends over 14 amino acids. Germline trimming cut 1 base from V and 4 bases from J; bases unmatched to any gene: 0. Looked up from germline, CDR1 is GTSNPN and CDR2 is SVGIG (reference sequence). The CDR3 DNA sequence: TGTGCCTGGAGTGGGACTAGCGGGTACAATGAGCAGTTCTTC. Translation: CAWSGTSGYNEQFF.

This chain connects TRBV6-5 to TRBJ2-3; 9 nucleotides line up with TRBD1. This CDR3 contains 15 residues. From germline, CDR1 is MNHEY and CDR2 SVGAGI. Losses at the gene ends were 8 bases for V and 5 bases for J; bases not matched to a gene: 11. CDR3 protein: CASGSSQGARDTQYF. The CDR3 nucleotides read TGTGCCAGCGGCAGCTCACAGGGGGCTAGAGATACGCAGTATTTT.

V usage is TRBV5-1 and J usage is TRBJ2-7, with D possibly TRBD2 on 5 matching bases. The CDR3 contains 15 residues. Germline V CDR1 and CDR2: SGHRS, YFSETQ. V lost 7 bases to trimming and J lost 2 bases, with 19 bases between them. The DNA of the CDR3 is TGCGCCAGCCGGATCTTGGAGGCCGGTGCCTACGAGCAGTACTTC. This encodes CASRILEAGAYEQYF.

The chain links TRBV28 to TRBJ2-7; TRBD2 matches 7 bases. This CDR3 has 13 residues. The V gene's germline CDR1 is MDHEN and CDR2 SYDVKM. Unmatched junction bases numbered 6, after V lost 7 bases and J lost 3 bases. The CDR3 spells CASTRGNLYEQYF. CDR3 in DNA: TGTGCCAGCACGCGGGGGAATCTCTACGAGCAGTACTTC.

J is TRBJ1-1 and V is TRBV7-3, with TRBD1 matching 7 bases. Germline CDR1 and CDR2: SGHTA and FQGTGA. The CDR3 has 14 residues. V dropped 3 bases and J dropped 8; count of bases not matched to a gene: 9. The CDR3 DNA follows: TGTGCCAGCAGCTTTAGCGGACAGGCGGGGGAAGCTTTCTTT. This encodes CASSFSGQAGEAFF.

The chain couples TRBV30 to TRBJ1-6; 8 bases map to TRBD1. Losses at the gene ends were 2 bases for V and 10 bases for J; bases not matched to a gene: 7. Germline CDR1 is GTSNPN and CDR2 is SVGIG (reference sequence). CDR3 size: 14 residues. This CDR3 reads CAWSPDRGESPLHF. Written as DNA, the CDR3 is TGTGCCTGGAGTCCCGACAGGGGAGAATCACCCCTCCACTTT.

The count of this clone is one. The chain has TRBV9 and TRBJ2-5; 10 bases line up with TRBD2. Germline trimming cut 3 bases from V and 0 bases from J; bases unmatched to any gene: 2. Germline loops: CDR1 SGDLS, CDR2 YYNGEE. The CDR3 covers 15 residues. The CDR3 coding sequence is TGTGCCAGCAGCGGAGGGACTAGCGACCAAGAGACCCAGTACTTC. Its protein is CASSGGTSDQETQYF. The full variable domain, its missing parts supplied by reference TRBV9 and TRBJ2-5, is DSGVTQTPKHLITATGQRVTLRCSPRSGDLSVYWYQQSLDQGLQFLIQYYNGEERAKGNILERFSAQQFPDLHSELNLSSLELGDSALYFCASSGGTSDQETQYFGPGTRLLVL.

The chain has TRBV14 and TRBJ2-3; maybe TRBD1 (8 bases). V lost 4 bases and J 8 bases, leaving 22 bases between the germline ends. The CDR3 totals 16 residues. The germline V gene encodes CDR1 SGHDN and CDR2 FVKESK. CDR3 loop: CASSPQPQGGSATQYF. CDR3 nucleotides: TGTGCCAGCAGCCCCCAACCACAGGGGGGGTCGGCTACGCAGTATTTT.

The V call is TRBV6-5, the J call TRBJ1-4; TRBD1 agrees at 8 bases. This CDR3 has 14 residues. V dropped 6 bases and J dropped 1; count of bases not matched to a gene: 1. The germline V gene encodes CDR1 MNHEY and CDR2 SVGAGI. CDR3 in amino acids: CASSTGGTNEKLFF. Here the CDR3 DNA reads TGTGCCAGCAGCACAGGGGGAACTAATGAAAAACTGTTTTTT.

The chain links TRBV7-8 to TRBJ2-7, with TRBD1 matching over 8 bases. V shed 3 bases and J 2 bases; nucleotides not matched to a gene: 6. CDR1 is SGHVS and CDR2 is FQNEAQ in the germline V gene. CDR3 length: 15 amino acids. CDR3 amino acids: CASSLVQGETYEQYF. The CDR3 DNA reads as TGTGCCAGCAGCTTGGTACAGGGGGAGACCTACGAGCAGTACTTC.

This clone was counted between two and nine times. The chain recombines TRBV30 with TRBJ1-2, with D perhaps TRBD1 (5 bases). Germline CDR1 is GTSNPN and CDR2 is SVGIG (reference sequence). CDR3 length: 12 amino acids. Trimming shortened V by 5 bases and J by 5 bases, and 12 bases separated the two germline ends. CDR3 nucleotides: TGTGCCTGGCCCTACAGGAGATATGGCTACACCTTC. It is translated as CAWPYRRYGYTF.

The chain is built from TRBV20-1 and TRBJ1-1, with D uncertain. Deletions cut 3 bases from V and 0 bases from J, with 8 bases between. Germline V gene data show CDR1 as DFQATT and CDR2 as SNEGSKA (reference sequence). The length of the CDR3 is 13 residues. The DNA of the CDR3 is TGCAGTGCTAGTGAGTACATGAACACTGAAGCTTTCTTT. Its translation is CSASEYMNTEAFF.

The CDR3 nucleotides are TGTGCCAGTAGTATGGCTCTAGCGGGTCCCCGACGGGATACGCAGTATTTT. It codes for CASSMALAGPRRDTQYF. V gene TRBV19 combines with J gene TRBJ2-3; 8 positions match TRBD2. Germline CDR1 reads LNHDA; CDR2 reads SQIVND (reference sequence). With V trimmed by 3 bases and J by 6 bases, 14 bases remained unmatched. The CDR3 runs to 17 residues.

This clone came up once. The rearrangement joins TRBV7-6 to TRBJ2-7, with 10 bases matching TRBD1. V lost 5 bases to trimming and J lost 6 bases; unmatched junction nucleotides: 13. This CDR3 comprises 16 residues. Germline CDR1 is SGHVS and CDR2 is FNYEAQ. The CDR3 spells CASSHQTGQGTGEQYF. CDR3 DNA sequence: TGTGCCAGCAGCCATCAGACGGGACAGGGGACTGGCGAGCAGTACTTC.